The 21 T cell receptor beta chains below were found in one sample sequenced in a study of T cell repertoires in cytomegalovirus infection. TCRdb re-analysed the reads in MiXCR, keeping a single row per CDR3 protein. Counted here are about 770,000 distinct CDR3 sequences, about 28% occurring once; the ten biggest clones make up around 14%. These receptors have no identified antigens. This material consisted of cultured CD8+ T cells from PBMCs, taken from culture after CMV antigen stimulation. The source of these receptors is a human donor in good health (CMV status not recorded). Some clones in this sample may be carry-over from other donors' samples.

The table lists this clonotype with a few counts. The rearrangement links TRBV11-3 to TRBJ1-5; D unresolved. CDR1 SGHNT and CDR2 YENEEA come from the germline V gene. The CDR3 has 13 residues. V was pared by 4 bases and J by 6 bases, with 10 bases between. CDR3 bases: TGTGCCAGCAGCTCGCTACCCCTTCAGCCCCAGCATTTT. The encoded protein is CASSSLPLQPQHF.

The sample holds many counts of this clonotype. CDR3 nucleotide sequence: TGTGCCAGCAGCTTAGAGCGGAATTACAATGAGCAGTTCTTC. The encoded protein is CASSLERNYNEQFF. The chain has TRBV7-8 and TRBJ2-1, with a possible D match to TRBD2 (5 bases). The ends were cut back, 1 base at V and 4 bases at J, with 8 bases in the middle. Germline values: CDR1 SGHVS, CDR2 FQNEAQ. This CDR3 is 14 amino acids long.

This clonotype was picked up many times. The rearrangement joins TRBV7-9 to TRBJ2-2; 7 positions agree with TRBD1. Trimming at V came to 6 bases and at J to 1 base, leaving 11 bases not matched to a gene. CDR1 and CDR2 (germline): SEHNR, FQNEAQ (reference sequence). CDR3 size: 17 residues. CDR3 coding DNA: TGTGCCAGCAGGCTTCCCACAGGGGCCAAGAACACCGGGGAGCTGTTTTTT. Residues: CASRLPTGAKNTGELFF.

This clonotype has ten or more counts. The chain joins TRBV2 to TRBJ2-2; D remains unclear. Trimming took 7 bases from V and 3 from J, leaving 21 bases between them. The CDR3 is 17 amino acids. Germline V gene sequence: CDR1 SNHLY, CDR2 FYNNEI. The chain's CDR3 is CASKKSPSMEYTGELFF. CDR3 in DNA: TGTGCCAGCAAGAAGTCCCCTTCAATGGAGTACACCGGGGAGCTGTTTTTT. The variable domain in full, with the rest retrieved from reference TRBV2 and TRBJ2-2, is EPEVTQTPSHQVTQMGQEVILRCVPISNHLYFYWYRQILGQKVEFLVSFYNNEISEKSEIFDDQFSVERPDGSNFTLKIRSTKLEDSAMYFCASKKSPSMEYTGELFFGEGSRLTVL.

The J gene is TRBJ1-5, the V gene TRBV19; no reliable D call. The CDR3 loop spans 13 amino acids. Per the germline V gene, CDR1 is LNHDA and CDR2 is SQIVND (reference sequence). Trimming removed 6 bases from V and 2 bases from J, with 8 bases in between. In DNA, the CDR3 is TGTGCCAGTAGACCCACCCGCAATCAGCCCCAGCATTTT. This codes for CASRPTRNQPQHF.

The CDR3 DNA follows: TGTGCCAGTAGCAAGGCCTATAGCAATCAGCCCCAGCATTTT. Translated: CASSKAYSNQPQHF. V is TRBV19 and J is TRBJ1-5; D remains ambiguous. Germline V gene lookup returns CDR1 LNHDA and CDR2 SQIVND (reference sequence). This CDR3 spans 14 amino acids. V shed 6 bases and J shed 0 bases, with 9 bases lying between them.

CDR3 sequence (DNA): TGTGCCAGCAGCTTAGTAGGGGGTGGAGATCAGCCCCAGCATTTT. Its translation: CASSLVGGGDQPQHF. The chain couples TRBV7-9 to TRBJ1-5, with D perhaps TRBD1 (6 bases). CDR3 length: 15 residues. Trimming stripped 1 base from V and 5 bases from J, with 12 bases between. Germline CDR1 and CDR2: SEHNR and FQNEAQ (reference sequence).

This clonotype showed up just a few times. V and J are TRBV4-1 and TRBJ2-7; D ambiguous. This CDR3 comprises 14 residues. Germline CDR1 and CDR2: MGHRA and YSYEKL. V lost 4 bases and J lost 0, with 10 bases in between. The CDR3 is CASSPGASSYEQYF. CDR3 sequence (DNA): TGCGCCAGCAGCCCCGGCGCGAGCTCCTACGAGCAGTACTTC.

This clonotype was seen more than once but under ten times. V and J are TRBV7-6 and TRBJ2-7; perhaps TRBD1 as D (6 bases). The CDR3 runs 15 residues. Germline CDR1 reads SGHVS; CDR2 reads FNYEAQ. Trimming left V 3 bases short and J 0 bases short, with 12 bases between. Here the CDR3 reads CASSFRTDGSYEQYF. DNA of the CDR3: TGTGCCAGCAGCTTCCGGACAGACGGCTCCTACGAGCAGTACTTC.

CDR3 nucleotides: TGTGCCAGCTTGAACCGGGCAGGGAACCAAGAGACCCAGTACTTC. Translated, it gives CASLNRAGNQETQYF. This chain joins TRBV6-5 and TRBJ2-5; maybe TRBD1 (5 bases). Germline V gene lookup returns CDR1 MNHEY and CDR2 SVGAGI. The V end was cut by 8 bases, the J end by 0 bases, with 16 bases between. The CDR3 extends over 15 amino acids.

The chain joins TRBV20-1 to TRBJ1-2; D not resolved. Trimming pared 1 base from V and 4 bases from J, leaving 7 bases between. Germline V gene data show CDR1 as DFQATT and CDR2 as SNEGSKA (reference sequence). This CDR3 has 12 residues. The CDR3 reads CSARVSVYGYTF. Written as DNA, the CDR3 is TGCAGTGCTAGAGTGAGTGTCTATGGCTACACCTTC.

This clonotype has a handful of counts. CDR3 bases: TGTGCCAGCGTTAGTAAAACTAAAAAGGAGACCCAGTACTTC. Protein sequence: CASVSKTKKETQYF. J is TRBJ2-5 and V is TRBV28; D remains unclear. The V and J ends lost 8 bases and 5 bases respectively, with 18 bases between them. The CDR3 is 14 residues long. Germline V gene lookup returns CDR1 MDHEN and CDR2 SYDVKM.

The CDR3 loop is CASRGGHRLYNEQFF. The CDR3 DNA is TGTGCCAGCAGGGGGGGGCACCGCCTCTACAATGAGCAGTTCTTC. The chain combines TRBV6-1 with TRBJ2-1; possible D gene TRBD2, 7 bases. V lost 6 bases to trimming and J lost 3 bases, with 15 bases between them. This CDR3 comprises 15 residues. Germline CDR1 is MNHNS and CDR2 is SASEGT.

With regard to this clonotype: Being one base from a much bigger clone, this may be a read error. The gene calls are TRBV6-6 and TRBJ1-4, with D unclear. Germline loops: CDR1 MNHNY, CDR2 SVGAGI (reference sequence). The CDR3 consists of 14 residues. The CDR3 nucleotides are TGTGCCAGCGCTGTCTCGTGGGAAGATGAAAAACCGTTTTTT. Residues: CASAVSWEDEKPFF.

Many counts were recorded for this clonotype. This rearrangement joins TRBV28 to TRBJ2-1; TRBD2 matches at 7 bases. The CDR3 sequence is 16 residues long. Germline V gene lookup returns CDR1 MDHEN and CDR2 SYDVKM. With 2 bases clipped from V and 3 bases from J, the junction kept 7 bases outside the gene matches. The CDR3 spells CASSLGVSGFYNEQFF. The CDR3, as DNA: TGTGCCAGCAGTTTAGGGGTTAGCGGGTTCTACAATGAGCAGTTCTTC. Supplemented by reference TRBV28 and TRBJ2-1, the full variable domain reads DVKVTQSSRYLVKRTGEKVFLECVQDMDHENMFWYRQDPGLGLRLIYFSYDVKMKEKGDIPEGYSVSREKKERFSLILESASTNQTSMYLCASSLGVSGFYNEQFFGPGTRLTVL.

V is TRBV5-1 and J is TRBJ1-2; a possible D gene is TRBD1 (6 bases). This CDR3 comprises 15 residues. Germline CDR1 reads SGHRS; CDR2 reads YFSETQ. Trimming took 4 bases from V and 2 from J, leaving 15 bases between them. The DNA of the CDR3 is TGCGCCAGCAGCACCTACGACACAGGGAACTATGGCTACACCTTC. This gives the protein CASSTYDTGNYGYTF.

V usage is TRBV20-1 and J usage is TRBJ1-5; D unresolved. Trimming took 5 bases from V and 7 from J, leaving 15 bases between them. The germline V gene has CDR1 DFQATT and CDR2 SNEGSKA (reference sequence). The CDR3 contains 13 residues. CDR3 in DNA: TGCAGTGCTTCCCTAGGGATATTCCAGCCCCAGCATTTT. Its translation is CSASLGIFQPQHF.

This clonotype was recorded at least ten times. The gene calls are TRBV7-6 and TRBJ2-7; 8 bases fit TRBD2. There are 18 residues in the CDR3. CDR1 and CDR2 (germline): SGHVS, FNYEAQ. With V trimmed by 2 bases and J by 3 bases, 15 bases remained unmatched. CDR3 DNA: TGTGCCAGCAGCTTAAATAGCGGGGACGGTCCGGCCTACTACGAGCAGTACTTC. This codes for CASSLNSGDGPAYYEQYF.

The table lists this clonotype with a count of one. The CDR3 loop reads CASTGKNIQYF. The CDR3 region has the DNA TGTGCCAGCACAGGGAAAAACATTCAGTACTTC. The chain has TRBV5-5 and TRBJ2-4, with a possible D match to TRBD1 (5 bases). Trimming left V 6 bases short and J 4 bases short, with 5 bases between. Germline assignment: CDR1 SGHKS and CDR2 YYEKEE (reference sequence). The CDR3 has 11 residues.

This clonotype has more than one count but fewer than ten. This chain joins TRBV2 and TRBJ2-7; 8 positions agree with TRBD2. Trimming cost V 2 bases and J 2 bases; bases outside gene matches: 2. CDR1 and CDR2 from the germline V gene are SNHLY and FYNNEI. This CDR3 contains 14 residues. The CDR3 DNA is TGTGCCAGCAGTGAAAGGCGGGGGGCCTACGAGCAGTACTTC. This encodes CASSERRGAYEQYF.

This clonotype has only a few counts. This chain uses TRBV2 with TRBJ1-1; D remains unclear. The CDR3 sequence is 15 residues long. V lost 4 bases and J 6 bases, leaving 18 bases between the germline ends. Germline loops: CDR1 SNHLY, CDR2 FYNNEI. Written as DNA, the CDR3 is TGTGCCAGCAGTGGCCCAGAAGTTGGTGGTTCTGAAGCTTTCTTT. It encodes CASSGPEVGGSEAFF. The full variable domain, completed using reference TRBV2 and TRBJ1-1, is EPEVTQTPSHQVTQMGQEVILRCVPISNHLYFYWYRQILGQKVEFLVSFYNNEISEKSEIFDDQFSVERPDGSNFTLKIRSTKLEDSAMYFCASSGPEVGGSEAFFGQGTRLTVV.